This entry lists 25 T cell receptor beta chains sequenced from one sample in a study of cytomegalovirus exposure and HLA in healthy donors. PCR involved 60 Vbeta and 13 Jbeta primers. The protocol was immunoSEQ multiplex PCR, while the TCRdb copy is restricted to in-frame clones and leaves out a portion. The repertoire holds fewer than 200,000 clones, with 65% to 80% as singletons. Sequenced sample: PBMCs. The receptors here all came from a woman in her forties in good health and CMV-seronegative.

The chain links TRBV5-1 to TRBJ1-2; D gene ambiguous. CDR3 length: 14 amino acids. V lost 0 bases and J lost 1, with 7 bases in between. CDR1 SGHRS and CDR2 YFSETQ come from the germline V gene. The CDR3 reads CASSLDEGNYGYTF. In DNA form, the CDR3 reads TGCGCCAGCAGCTTGGATGAGGGTAACTATGGCTACACCTTC. The whole variable domain, filled in from reference TRBV5-1 and TRBJ1-2, reads KAGVTQTPRYLIKTRGQQVTLSCSPISGHRSVSWYQQTPGQGLQFLFEYFSETQRNKGNFPGRFSGRQFSNSRSEMNVSTLELGDSALYLCASSLDEGNYGYTFGSGTRLTVV.

The chain couples TRBV27 to TRBJ1-2, with D uncertain. V dropped 6 bases and J dropped 1 base, with 9 bases sitting between them. CDR1 is MNHEY, CDR2 SMNVEV, per germline (reference sequence). This CDR3 is 13 amino acids long. Written as DNA, the CDR3 is TGTGCCAGCAGCCTCAGTCATAACTATGGCTACACCTTC. Protein: CASSLSHNYGYTF.

This sequence joins TRBV5-4 and TRBJ2-5; 7 bases fit TRBD2. CDR1 and CDR2 (germline): SGHNT, YYREEE (reference sequence). After removal of 1 base from V and 5 bases from J, the junction contained 5 bases not matched to a gene. The length of the CDR3 is 14 residues. The CDR3 reads CASSLPGGWETQYF. The CDR3 coding sequence is TGTGCCAGCAGCTTGCCCGGGGGGTGGGAGACCCAGTACTTC.

The chain carries TRBV25-1 and TRBJ1-6; 7 positions match TRBD1. V was pared by 4 bases and J by 10 bases, with 13 bases of the junction left unmatched. The CDR3 is made up of 16 amino acids. Germline CDR1 is MGHDK and CDR2 is SYGVNS. CDR3 region: CASSGGTDWGQSPLHF. The CDR3 DNA sequence: TGTGCCAGCAGTGGTGGGACAGATTGGGGCCAATCACCCCTCCACTTT.

J is TRBJ1-6 and V is TRBV6-6, with 7 bases lining up with TRBD1. V lost 7 bases, J lost 16 bases, and 7 bases stayed unmatched. The length of the CDR3 is 11 residues. Germline V gene data show CDR1 as MNHNY and CDR2 as SVGAGI (reference sequence). CDR3 sequence reads: CASIGGEGLHF. DNA of the CDR3: TGTGCCAGCATAGGGGGCGAGGGGCTCCACTTT.

The chain links TRBV14 to TRBJ2-7; 9 nucleotides align to TRBD2. The junction had 5 bases not matched to a gene; V was cut back by 5 bases and J by 3 bases. This CDR3 comprises 14 residues. From germline, CDR1 is SGHDN and CDR2 FVKESK. CDR3 amino acids: CASSLAGENYEQYF. CDR3 DNA sequence: TGTGCCAGCAGCTTAGCGGGAGAGAACTACGAGCAGTACTTC.

This clone occurred a few times. The chain has TRBV29-1 and TRBJ1-5, with 11 bases identical to TRBD1. V was pared by 5 bases and J by 6 bases, with 3 bases of the junction left unmatched. The CDR3 runs 13 residues. Germline V gives CDR1 SQVTM, CDR2 ANQGSEA. The CDR3 loop reads CSVRTGGGQPQHF. The CDR3 DNA reads TGCAGCGTTAGGACAGGGGGCGGTCAGCCCCAGCATTTT.

The rearrangement uses TRBV4-2 and TRBJ2-4; TRBD2 matches 9 bases. CDR1 and CDR2 (germline): LGHNA, YNFKEQ. This CDR3 has 17 residues. J lost 4 bases, V lost 4 bases, and 11 bases had no gene match. The CDR3 loop is CASSPQARTSAKNIQYF. The CDR3 coding sequence is TGTGCCAGCAGCCCCCAGGCAAGGACTAGCGCGAAAAACATTCAGTACTTC.

The chain uses TRBV7-2 and TRBJ1-2, with 12 bases fitting TRBD1. This CDR3 region has 15 residues. Germline V gene data show CDR1 as SGHTA and CDR2 as FQGNSA. Trimming cost V 1 base and J 6 bases; bases outside gene matches: 3. The CDR3 here is CASSLVGTGGDGYTF. As DNA, the CDR3 is TGTGCCAGCAGCTTAGTCGGGACAGGGGGCGATGGCTACACCTTC.

The chain is built from TRBV5-8 and TRBJ1-1; weak D call: TRBD1 (5 bases). This CDR3 contains 13 residues. Germline V lookup: CDR1 SGHTS, CDR2 YDEGEE. The V end was cut by 1 base, the J end by 4 bases, with 8 bases between. The CDR3 spells CASSLQGGTEAFF. In DNA, the CDR3 is TGTGCCAGCAGCTTGCAGGGTGGCACTGAAGCTTTCTTT.

The chain joins TRBV5-1 to TRBJ2-7; 8 nucleotides agree with TRBD1. The germline gives CDR1 SGHRS, CDR2 YFSETQ. This CDR3 has 15 residues. The ends lost 0 bases at V and 5 bases at J; junction bases unmatched: 7. CDR3 nucleotides: TGCGCCAGCAGCTTGGTGAGACAGGGGAGCGACGAGCAGTACTTC. It translates to CASSLVRQGSDEQYF.

The chain has TRBV10-3 and TRBJ2-7; TRBD1 matches 7 bases. V lost 0 bases, J lost 5 bases, and 1 base stayed unmatched. CDR1 is ENHRY and CDR2 is SYGVKD in the germline V gene. There are 13 residues in the CDR3. The DNA of the CDR3 is TGTGCCATCAGTGAGTCACAGGGGAACGAGCAGTACTTC. It is translated as CAISESQGNEQYF.

This chain links TRBV7-3 with TRBJ2-3; TRBD1 agrees at 7 bases. The CDR3 is made up of 15 amino acids. CDR1 is SGHTA and CDR2 is FQGTGA in the germline V gene. With V trimmed by 4 bases and J by 0 bases, 4 bases remained unmatched. The CDR3 DNA reads TGTGCCAGCAGCTCGACAGGGTCTAGCACAGATACGCAGTATTTT. It translates to CASSSTGSSTDTQYF.

The chain joins TRBV5-4 to TRBJ2-1, with unresolved D. Trimming pared 0 bases from V and 0 bases from J, leaving 4 bases between. There are 14 residues in the CDR3. The germline CDR1 and CDR2 sequences are SGHNT and YYREEE (reference sequence). The CDR3 nucleotides are TGTGCCAGCAGCTTGGGGAGCTCCTACAATGAGCAGTTCTTC. It is translated as CASSLGSSYNEQFF.

CDR3 protein: CASSHKGQGINEKLFF. The CDR3 region has the DNA TGTGCCAGCAGCCACAAGGGACAGGGAATTAATGAAAAACTGTTTTTT. V and J are TRBV5-6 and TRBJ1-4; TRBD1 agrees at 9 bases. The V and J ends lost 4 bases and 4 bases, in that order; junction bases with no gene match: 8. CDR3 size: 16 residues. Germline assignment: CDR1 SGHDT and CDR2 YYEEEE.

The genes are TRBV5-1 and TRBJ2-2, with 12 positions matching TRBD1. With 3 bases clipped from V and 6 bases from J, the junction kept 15 bases outside the gene matches. There are 19 residues in the CDR3. From germline, CDR1 is SGHRS and CDR2 YFSETQ. The chain's CDR3 is CASSWTGTGGDFVSGELFF. Written as DNA, the CDR3 is TGCGCCAGCAGCTGGACCGGGACAGGGGGCGATTTTGTCTCCGGGGAGCTGTTTTTT.

The chain links TRBV28 to TRBJ1-5; no clear D gene. Per germline, CDR1 MDHEN and CDR2 SYDVKM. The length of the CDR3 is 14 residues. V was cut by 4 bases and J by 4 bases, with 11 bases left in between. As DNA, the CDR3 is TGTGCCAGCAGTTATACCCACACGAATCAGCCCCAGCATTTT. This codes for CASSYTHTNQPQHF.

The CDR3 DNA follows: TGTGCCAGCAGCCCCAGGGAAAGCAGCTCTGGAAACACCATATATTTT. Residues: CASSPRESSSGNTIYF. The chain uses TRBV7-9 and TRBJ1-3; possibly TRBD1 for D (5 bases). V lost 5 bases, J lost 0 bases, and 14 bases lay in between. Germline V gene data show CDR1 as SEHNR and CDR2 as FQNEAQ (reference sequence). The CDR3 has 16 residues.

This clone is a singleton in its sample. This chain links TRBV28 with TRBJ2-2, with 8 bases that match TRBD1. The CDR3 has 15 residues. CDR1 is MDHEN, CDR2 SYDVKM, per germline. V shed 3 bases and J 6 bases; nucleotides not matched to a gene: 6. CDR3 protein: CASSLGRGLSGELFF. DNA for the CDR3: TGTGCCAGCAGTTTGGGCAGGGGGCTCTCCGGGGAGCTGTTTTTT.

The V and J genes are TRBV7-3 and TRBJ2-5, with 7 bases lining up with TRBD2. CDR1 SGHTA and CDR2 FQGTGA come from the germline V gene. The junction had 4 bases not matched to a gene; V was cut back by 5 bases and J by 4 bases. The CDR3 is 13 residues long. The CDR3 here is CASSPIAGETQYF. The CDR3 coding sequence is TGTGCCAGCAGCCCTATAGCGGGAGAGACCCAGTACTTC.

The V call is TRBV7-9, the J call TRBJ1-1, with a weak D call TRBD1 (6 bases). V shed 5 bases and J shed 3 bases, with 16 bases lying between them. This CDR3 contains 15 residues. Germline V gene sequence: CDR1 SEHNR, CDR2 FQNEAQ (reference sequence). CDR3 amino acids: CASSLLGGGDTEAFF. DNA of the CDR3: TGTGCCAGCAGCCTACTAGGAGGGGGGGACACTGAAGCTTTCTTT.

This chain uses TRBV4-3 with TRBJ1-1; no clear D. The germline gives CDR1 LGHNA, CDR2 YSLEER. Trimming took off 4 bases at V and 6 bases at J, with 18 bases between the two ends. This CDR3 spans 15 amino acids. CDR3 amino acids: CASSPRRTGMSEAFF. CDR3 DNA: TGCGCCAGCAGCCCGAGGAGAACGGGGATGTCTGAAGCTTTCTTT.

The CDR3 spells CASSLGIGQNTDTQYF. CDR3 coding DNA: TGTGCCAGCAGCTTAGGGATCGGACAGAACACAGATACGCAGTATTTT. The genes are TRBV7-9 and TRBJ2-3, with a tentative D call TRBD1 (6 bases). V was trimmed by 1 base and J by 2 bases, leaving 13 bases between them. Per the germline V gene, CDR1 is SEHNR and CDR2 is FQNEAQ (reference sequence). The CDR3 consists of 16 residues.

V is TRBV27 and J is TRBJ2-4; D remains ambiguous. V lost 5 bases to trimming and J lost 5 bases, with 16 bases between them. Germline V gives CDR1 MNHEY, CDR2 SMNVEV (reference sequence). This CDR3 spans 15 amino acids. CDR3 region: CASSQWATLENIQYF. The CDR3 coding sequence is TGTGCCAGCAGTCAATGGGCAACCCTCGAAAACATTCAGTACTTC.

The genes are TRBV15 and TRBJ2-7; the match to TRBD1 covers 8 bases. Germline V CDR1 and CDR2: LNHNV, YYDKDF (reference sequence). V shed 1 base and J 1 base; nucleotides not matched to a gene: 3. The CDR3 sequence is 15 residues long. In DNA form, the CDR3 reads TGTGCCACCAGCAGAGGCGGGACAGGATCCTACGAGCAGTACTTC. Its translation is CATSRGGTGSYEQYF.